This T cell receptor (beta chain) derives from a study of T cell responses to AZD1222 COVID-19 vaccine. Study-wide results and limits: Spike-specific TCR depth and breadth grew after two AZD1222 doses. With dominance at 160-218 and 743-854, vaccine-associated CD4 TCRs spanned spike. Nearly half of spike-specific TCRs reportedly target variant regions that are unmutated in the B.1.351 and B.1.1.7 variants. Donors in the cohort were predominantly white British and more often female, and clonal diversity was possibly underestimated.

CDR3 length: 14 amino acids. Germline assignment: CDR1 SGHAT and CDR2 FQNNGV. V was pared by 6 bases and J by 7 bases, with 10 bases of the junction left unmatched. Here immunoSEQ multiplex PCR was the method, and the copy in TCRdb shows in-frame clones only, minus some. The sample holds 130,000 or so clones, 85% to 95% seen once. Worth noting for this clone: Its antigen is not identified.

This chain uses TRBV11-2 with TRBJ1-2; 8 positions agree with TRBD1. Sequenced material: peripheral blood, taken on day 0 of AZD1222 vaccination. This clonotype originated in an adult in good health. CDR3 region: CASSTDRVGGGYTF. The CDR3, as DNA: TGTGCCAGCAGTACGGACAGGGTCGGCGGTGGCTACACCTTC. Full variable domain (rest looked up from reference TRBV11-2 and TRBJ1-2): EAGVAQSPRYKIIEKRQSVAFWCNPISGHATLYWYQQILGQGPKLLIQFQNNGVVDDSQLPKDRFSAERLKGVDSTLKIQPAKLEDSAVYLCASSTDRVGGGYTFGSGTRLTVV.